The sequence of this T cell receptor beta chain was determined in a study of cytomegalovirus exposure and HLA in healthy donors. Generated by immunoSEQ multiplex PCR, the TCRdb table keeps only in-frame clones and is missing some. The repertoire includes approximately 270,000 clones, nearly 90% of them detected once, and 0.35% to 0.45% sits in the top ten. From its first to its last residue, the CDR3 has 17 amino acids. Germline assignment: CDR1 MDHEN and CDR2 SYDVKM. Study-level findings and limits: Among TCR sequences, most were rare, though some public TCRs appeared in many donors. Cytomegalovirus-associated status was assigned to about 170 TCR beta chains.

Notes on this clone: Its antigen is not known. The DNA is left out, because the CDR3 cannot be placed on it with certainty; the CDR3 is given as TCRdb lists it.

Material for sequencing was PBMCs. The clonotype comes from a woman aged 18-29 years in good health and CMV-seronegative. The chain links TRBV28 to TRBJ2-5; the table names TRBD2, a call not compared with the DNA. Here the CDR3 reads CASSSSSGGGRKETQYF.